These 19 T cell receptor beta chains came from one sample sequenced in a study of blood T cells in healthy people across ages. Primers used in a second PCR of roughly 6 to 12 cycles were a sample-barcoded 5' primer and a J-beta primer mix. MiXCR, run by TCRdb on the 5' RACE reads, gives a single entry per CDR3 protein. The sample yields more than 900,000 distinct CDR3 sequences, around 29% seen once. The sample was also linked to a second study, of T cells of mothers and their children.

Sequenced input: blood. These receptors came from a woman aged 40 to 50 in good health.

A word on this clonotype: A much larger clone sits a single nucleotide away, making a read error possible. The CDR3 nucleotides are TGTGCCAGCAGCAAGGACGAATATGGCTACACCTTC. Protein: CASSKDEYGYTF. The chain combines TRBV5-4 with TRBJ1-2; the D is unclear. V lost 4 bases and J 5 bases, leaving 9 bases between the germline ends. CDR3 length: 12 amino acids. Germline CDR1 and CDR2: SGHNT and YYREEE (reference sequence). Drawing the rest from reference TRBV5-4 and TRBJ1-2, the complete variable domain is ETGVTQSPTHLIKTRGQQVTLRCSSQSGHNTVSWYQQALGQGPQFIFQYYREEENGRGNFPPRFSGLQFPNYSSELNVNALELDDSALYLCASSKDEYGYTFGSGTRLTVV.

The gene calls are TRBV6-5 and TRBJ1-1; D is uncertain. Germline-derived CDR1 and CDR2 are MNHEY and SVGAGI. V lost 5 bases, J lost 6 bases, and 10 bases lay in between. This CDR3 is built from 12 residues. CDR3 residues: CASSQPPAEAFF. The CDR3 bases are TGTGCCAGCAGTCAACCCCCCGCTGAAGCTTTCTTT.

A note on this clonotype: A much larger clone is a single base away; this may be a read error. V and J are TRBV12-3 or TRBV12-4 and TRBJ1-1, with a weak D call TRBD1 (6 bases). The CDR3 totals 15 residues. This chain's CDR3 is CASSPQDSKNAEAFF. Here the CDR3 DNA reads TGTGCCAGCAGTCCCCAGGACAGTAAGAACGCTGAAGCTTTCTTT.

This clonotype was seen only a few times. The rearrangement joins TRBV29-1 to TRBJ2-7, with D perhaps TRBD1 (5 bases). Germline V gene lookup returns CDR1 SQVTM and CDR2 ANQGSEA. The CDR3 loop spans 14 amino acids. V was cut by 4 bases and J by 8 bases, with 21 bases left in between. The CDR3, as DNA: TGCAGCGTTGGAGAGACAGTCCCTCGTCGCAAGCAGTACTTC. Amino acid sequence: CSVGETVPRRKQYF.

The chain links TRBV7-2 to TRBJ2-3; TRBD2 matches at 8 bases. V dropped 5 bases and J dropped 6; count of bases not matched to a gene: 10. In germline, CDR1 is SGHTA, CDR2 FQGNSA. The CDR3 has 15 residues. CDR3 sequence (DNA): TGTGCCAGCAGCCCGGGACTAGTTCGAGGGGATACGCAGTATTTT. Encoded protein: CASSPGLVRGDTQYF.

The V gene is TRBV20-1, the J gene TRBJ2-1; 8 bases map to TRBD2. The CDR3 runs 15 residues. V was pared by 0 bases and J by 6 bases, with 7 bases of the junction left unmatched. The V gene's germline CDR1 is DFQATT and CDR2 SNEGSKA (reference sequence). CDR3 loop: CSAREGGGSCNEQFF. In DNA, the CDR3 is TGCAGTGCTAGAGAAGGCGGGGGGTCTTGCAATGAGCAGTTCTTC.

This clonotype was counted many times. The V and J genes are TRBV5-1 and TRBJ2-7; D perhaps matches TRBD1 (6 bases). CDR3 length: 15 residues. Germline V gene sequence: CDR1 SGHRS, CDR2 YFSETQ. The V and J ends lost 3 bases and 2 bases respectively, with 15 bases between them. CDR3 sequence reads: CASSSRGPPTYEQYF. The CDR3 DNA follows: TGCGCCAGCAGCTCCAGGGGCCCCCCCACCTACGAGCAGTACTTC.

This clonotype occurred a few times. CDR3 nucleotide sequence: TGTGCCAGCAGCGTATGGGGTTCGGAAAACACCATATATTTT. Translating it yields CASSVWGSENTIYF. The genes are TRBV9 and TRBJ1-3; D gene ambiguous. This CDR3 comprises 14 residues. In germline, CDR1 is SGDLS, CDR2 YYNGEE. V was pared by 1 base and J by 6 bases, with 11 bases between.

In this sample, this clonotype turned up once. Relative to the germline gene, one junction end is altered; a read error may explain this. V and J are TRBV7-2 and TRBJ2-7; D is perhaps TRBD1 or TRBD2 (5 bases each). The tail of the sequence fits TRBJ2-5 better, so the J call may be wrong. The CDR3 has 13 amino acids. Germline CDR1 SGHTA, CDR2 FQGNSA. CDR3 sequence reads: CVSSLGEKETQYF. The CDR3 DNA follows: TGTGTCAGCAGCTTAGGGGAGAAAGAGACCCAGTACTTC.

The V call is TRBV7-2, the J call TRBJ1-1; the D gene is possibly TRBD1 (5 bases). V was trimmed by 8 bases and J by 0 bases, leaving 16 bases between them. In germline, CDR1 is SGHTA, CDR2 FQGNSA. The CDR3 totals 15 residues. The CDR3 region is CASGPYRRMNTEAFF. In DNA, the CDR3 is TGTGCCAGCGGACCGTACAGGCGCATGAACACTGAAGCTTTCTTT.

This clonotype was counted only a few times. The chain uses TRBV27 and TRBJ1-1; 9 positions match TRBD1. The trim removed 9 bases at V and 5 bases at J, leaving 7 bases unmatched. The CDR3 is 13 residues long. Per germline, CDR1 MNHEY and CDR2 SMNVEV (reference sequence). CDR3 region: CASSDRGMTEAFF. CDR3 sequence (DNA): TGTGCCAGTTCCGACAGGGGGATGACTGAAGCTTTCTTT.

The chain combines TRBV20-1 with TRBJ1-3; TRBD1 agrees at 7 bases. The CDR3 covers 16 residues. J gave up 1 base and V 6 bases, and 12 bases lay outside the gene matches. Germline-derived CDR1 and CDR2 are DFQATT and SNEGSKA (reference sequence). CDR3 residues: CSAGGGPGISGNTIYF. Here the CDR3 DNA reads TGCAGTGCCGGAGGGGGCCCCGGCATATCTGGAAACACCATATATTTT.

The rearrangement uses TRBV3-1 and TRBJ1-2; TRBD1 agrees at 7 bases. The CDR3 totals 14 residues. CDR1 and CDR2 from the germline V gene are LGHDT and YNNKEL (reference sequence). Trimming cost V 4 bases and J 8 bases; bases outside gene matches: 10. CDR3 DNA sequence: TGTGCCAGCAGCCCCACAAACAGGGGACCGGGCTACACCTTC. Its translation is CASSPTNRGPGYTF.

This clonotype appeared a few times. The rearrangement joins TRBV20-1 to TRBJ2-1; 12 nucleotides line up with TRBD1. CDR1 and CDR2 from the germline V gene are DFQATT and SNEGSKA (reference sequence). The V and J ends lost 2 bases and 8 bases, in that order; junction bases with no gene match: 7. This CDR3 is 15 amino acids long. CDR3 DNA: TGCAGTGCTAGAAGGCGGGACAGGGGGCAAGATGAGCAGTTCTTC. It translates to CSARRRDRGQDEQFF.

This chain links TRBV7-3 with TRBJ2-1, with TRBD2 matching 7 bases. After removal of 5 bases from V and 0 bases from J, the junction contained 7 bases not matched to a gene. Germline CDR1 reads SGHTA; CDR2 reads FQGTGA. The length of the CDR3 is 16 residues. Here the CDR3 reads CASSGGVAGSYNEQFF. Written as DNA, the CDR3 is TGTGCCAGCAGCGGGGGAGTAGCGGGCTCCTACAATGAGCAGTTCTTC.

This clonotype was counted at least ten times. V is TRBV18 and J is TRBJ2-7, with D tentatively TRBD1 or TRBD2 (5 bases each). Trimming cost V 0 bases and J 4 bases, with 13 bases left between them. The germline CDR1 and CDR2 sequences are KGHSH and LQKENI. The CDR3 is made up of 15 amino acids. CDR3 amino acids: CASSPPGPGRYEQYF. CDR3 DNA sequence: TGTGCCAGCTCACCACCAGGGCCGGGGCGGTACGAGCAGTACTTC.

This clonotype occurred many times. The V call is TRBV20-1, the J call TRBJ2-5, with a weak D call TRBD2 (5 bases). The CDR3 runs to 15 residues. Germline V CDR1 and CDR2: DFQATT, SNEGSKA (reference sequence). V gave up 1 base and J gave up 2 bases, with 14 bases separating them. This chain's CDR3 is CSARGGQRGQETQYF. The DNA of the CDR3 is TGCAGTGCTAGAGGAGGGCAGCGTGGACAAGAGACCCAGTACTTC.

The chain joins TRBV6-6 to TRBJ1-1; 7 nucleotides agree with TRBD1. The CDR3 covers 14 residues. CDR1 and CDR2 from the germline V gene are MNHNY and SVGAGI (reference sequence). With 0 bases clipped from V and 8 bases from J, the junction kept 6 bases outside the gene matches. The CDR3 DNA reads as TGTGCCAGCAGTTACTCCCGACAGGGACGGGAAGCTTTCTTT. It codes for CASSYSRQGREAFF.

In this sample, this clonotype turned up a few times. A junction boundary mismatches the germline segment, possibly from a read error. V usage is TRBV24-1 and J usage is TRBJ2-1, with D perhaps assigned TRBD1 or TRBD2 (10 bases each). This CDR3 region has 21 residues. Germline CDR1 reads KGHDR; CDR2 reads SFDVKD. CDR3 DNA: TGTACCACCAGTGATCCGCAGACAGGGGGCATAGCGGGGGGATTCCCCAATGAGCAGTTTTTC. Amino acid sequence: CTTSDPQTGGIAGGFPNEQFF.